This TCR beta chain comes out of a study of Graves' ophthalmopathy and Graves' hyperthyroidism. Patients in the hyperthyroidism group, adults aged 18 to 65, were newly diagnosed, under 2 months' duration. Clinical symptoms, serum thyroxine, TRAb, thyroid ultrasound and orbital computed tomography formed the basis of diagnosis. The V gene lost 11 bases and the J gene lost 7 bases, with 15 bases spanning the gap. Germline V lookup: CDR1 SNHLY, CDR2 FYNNEI. The CDR3 loop spans 11 amino acids. This clonotype was recorded many times. Its cognate antigen is unknown. Using RNA transcripts, the TCR beta CDR3 regions were amplified. Second-round multiplex PCR came after a first-round RT-PCR that employed HTBI primers. TCRdb processed the multiplex PCR reads anew with MiXCR; each CDR3 protein has one entry. The sample consists of 400,000 to 450,000 distinct CDR3 sequences, under 25% of them appearing once. Findings and caveats of the study: Among expanded thyroid clonotypes above 0.001 frequency, most also occurred in blood. Sensitivity reached 55% to 71% and specificity just under 75% when the model predicted ophthalmopathy progression.

The specimen sequenced was peripheral blood. This rearrangement joins TRBV2 to TRBJ2-7; D is perhaps TRBD2 (5 bases). The receptor was isolated from a woman younger than 30 with stable Graves' hyperthyroidism. The CDR3 bases are TGTGCCTCCTTACGGGGAAGAGAGCAGTACTTC. It yields the protein CASLRGREQYF.